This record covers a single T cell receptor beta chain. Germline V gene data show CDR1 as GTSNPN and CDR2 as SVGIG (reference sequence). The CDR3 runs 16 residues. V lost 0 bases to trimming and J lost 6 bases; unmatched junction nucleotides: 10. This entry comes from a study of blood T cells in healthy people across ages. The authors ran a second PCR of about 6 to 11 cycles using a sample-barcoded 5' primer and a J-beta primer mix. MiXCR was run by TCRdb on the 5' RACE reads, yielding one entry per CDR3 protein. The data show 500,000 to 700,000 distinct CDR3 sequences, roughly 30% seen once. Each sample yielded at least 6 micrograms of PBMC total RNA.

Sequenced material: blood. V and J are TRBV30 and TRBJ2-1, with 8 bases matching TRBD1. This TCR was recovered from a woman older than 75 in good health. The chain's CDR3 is CAWSVDGQGRSNEQFF. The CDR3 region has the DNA TGTGCCTGGAGTGTAGATGGACAGGGCAGGAGCAATGAGCAGTTCTTC.